The source of this T cell receptor (beta chain) is a study of beta chain features in type 1 diabetes. Whole-study findings and limits: In all four CD4+ subsets, TCRB CDR3 length was significantly, moderately reduced in type 1 diabetes. Naive, central memory and regulatory TCRB repertoires appeared more similar among patients than healthy donors. The VDJ junctions of type 1 diabetes patients carried fewer insertions and more deletions.

In its sample, this clone was seen a few times. Antigen unknown. Reverse transcription of all isolated RNA meant that expressed TCRB transcripts were sequenced. The read count averaged approximately 4 million across naive, central memory and regulatory T cell samples. Repertoires were generated with immunoSEQ multiplex PCR, while TCRdb's copy carries only in-frame clones and drops some. The sample lists about 150,000 clones, approximately 10% seen once, with more than 0.45% in the top ten. This CDR3 has 12 amino acids. V dropped 1 base and J dropped 6 bases, with 6 bases sitting between them. Germline values: CDR1 MGHRA, CDR2 YSYEKL.

The sample taken for sequencing was central memory CD4+ T cells from blood. This clonotype originated in a man younger than 40 with type 1 diabetes. The chain combines TRBV4-1 with TRBJ1-1, with a tentative D call TRBD1 (5 bases). CDR3 DNA sequence: TGCGCCAGCAGCCAAGGGGGGGCTGAAGCTTTCTTT. As protein: CASSQGGAEAFF.